This TCR beta chain was retrieved from a study of T cells in narcolepsy. Study-wide points: Blood of same and different patients, but not healthy controls, reportedly held recurring autoreactive clonotypes.

Measured with immunoSEQ multiplex PCR; TCRdb has only the in-frame clones, and not every one. The sample contains tens of thousands of clones, less than 90% of which appear only once. V lost 4 bases and J lost 5, with 17 bases in between. CDR1 LGHNA and CDR2 YNFKEQ come from the germline V gene. The CDR3 consists of 15 residues. For this clone: As yet, its antigen is unknown.

The TCR comes from a human donor in good health. What was sequenced was memory (CD45RA-) CD4+ T cells from blood. The chain links TRBV4-2 to TRBJ2-5; D gene unclear. The CDR3 sequence is CASSPVAQKWETQYF. The CDR3 nucleotides are TGTGCCAGCAGCCCGGTAGCCCAGAAATGGGAGACCCAGTACTTC.